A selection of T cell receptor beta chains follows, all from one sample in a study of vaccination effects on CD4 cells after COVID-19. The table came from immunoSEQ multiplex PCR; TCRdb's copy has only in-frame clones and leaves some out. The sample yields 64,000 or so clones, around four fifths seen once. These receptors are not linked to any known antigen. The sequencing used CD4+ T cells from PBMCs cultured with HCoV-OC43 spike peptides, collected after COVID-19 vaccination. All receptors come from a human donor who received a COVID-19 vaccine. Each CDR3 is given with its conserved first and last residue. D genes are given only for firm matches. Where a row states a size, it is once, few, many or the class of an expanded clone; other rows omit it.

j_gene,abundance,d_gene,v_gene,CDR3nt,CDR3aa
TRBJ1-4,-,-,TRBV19,TGTGCCAGTAGTAAGACTGGGATTAATGAAAAACTGTTTTTT,CASSKTGINEKLFF
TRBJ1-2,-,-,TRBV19,TGTGCCAGTCAAATTATGGGCAGGGCTAACTATGGCTACACCTTC,CASQIMGRANYGYTF
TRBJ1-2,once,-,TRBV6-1,TGTGCCAGCAGTGAAGGTGGCGGGAACTATGGCTACACCTTC,CASSEGGGNYGYTF
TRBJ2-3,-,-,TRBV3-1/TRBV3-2,TGTGCCAGCAGCCATATTAACAGGGAAGGAGATACGCAGTATTTT,CASSHINREGDTQYF
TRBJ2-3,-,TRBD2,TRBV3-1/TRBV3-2,TGTGCCAGCAGCCAAGAGGTAGCGGGGGGAGATACGCAGTATTTT,CASSQEVAGGDTQYF
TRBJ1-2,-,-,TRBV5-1,TGCGCCAGCAGCTCGATAAGGGACCGGGGAAATGGCTACACCTTC,CASSSIRDRGNGYTF
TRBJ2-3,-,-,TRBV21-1,TGTGCCAGCAGCAAAGCGGGGGGGACGGACACAGATACGCAGTATTTT,CASSKAGGTDTDTQYF
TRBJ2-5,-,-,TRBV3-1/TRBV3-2,TGTGCCAGCAGCCAACTCGGAGAGACCCAGTACTTC,CASSQLGETQYF
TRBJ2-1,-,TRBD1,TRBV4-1,TGCGCCAGCAGCCAAGATAGGGGGACAGGGGGCAATGAGCAGTTCTTC,CASSQDRGTGGNEQFF
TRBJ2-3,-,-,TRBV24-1,TGTGCCACCAGTGAAAAACCGACAAGACCAAGCACAGATACGCAGTATTTT,CATSEKPTRPSTDTQYF
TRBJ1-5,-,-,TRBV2,TGTGCCAGCAGTGGAGAGATAGGACCCCAGCCCCAGCATTTT,CASSGEIGPQPQHF
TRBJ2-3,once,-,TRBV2,TGTGCCAGCAGTGCGAGCTTCCGCACAGATACGCAGTATTTT,CASSASFRTDTQYF
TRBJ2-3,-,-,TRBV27,TGTGCCAGCAGCAATTTGGACACAGATACGCAGTATTTT,CASSNLDTDTQYF
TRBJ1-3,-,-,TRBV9,TGTGCCAGCAGCGTAGGAAGGATGGTCGGAAACACCATATATTTT,CASSVGRMVGNTIYF
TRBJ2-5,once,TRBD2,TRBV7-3,TGTGCCAGCAGCCCCACCGGGACTAGCCTCGAGACCCAGTACTTC,CASSPTGTSLETQYF
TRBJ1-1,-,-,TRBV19,TGTGCCAGTAGTATAGTCGGGACACACAACACTGAAGCTTTCTTT,CASSIVGTHNTEAFF
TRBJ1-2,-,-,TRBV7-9,TGTGCCAGCAGCTTAGGGCAGGGCGTTAGCGGCTACACCTTC,CASSLGQGVSGYTF
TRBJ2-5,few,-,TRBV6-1,TGTGCCAGCAGTGAAGATCCGGGTCGGGAGACCCAGTACTTC,CASSEDPGRETQYF
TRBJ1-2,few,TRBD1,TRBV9,TGTGCCAGCAGCGGGGGACAGGGGACAAACTATGGCTACACCTTC,CASSGGQGTNYGYTF
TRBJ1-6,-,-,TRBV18,TGTGCCAGCTCACCGATCCGGGGGGGAGAAGGGGGTTCACCCCTCCACTTT,CASSPIRGGEGGSPLHF
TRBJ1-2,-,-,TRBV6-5,TGTGCCAGCAGGACCGACGGCTCCTATGGCTACACCTTC,CASRTDGSYGYTF
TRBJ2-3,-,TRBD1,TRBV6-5,TGTGCCACCGGGACAGGGCACACAGATACGCAGTATTTT,CATGTGHTDTQYF
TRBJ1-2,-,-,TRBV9,TGTGCCAGCAGCGTAGAAAGCGCAGGGAGGTGGCCCTATGGCTACACCTTC,CASSVESAGRWPYGYTF
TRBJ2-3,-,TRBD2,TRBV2,TGTGCCAGCAGGGAAGTCCGGACTAGCCCAGATACGCAGTATTTT,CASREVRTSPDTQYF
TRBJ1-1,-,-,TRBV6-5,TGTGCCAGCAGCTCCGGACACCTGAACACTGAAGCTTTCTTT,CASSSGHLNTEAFF